This TCR beta chain was sequenced for a study of T cell changes during pregnancy in multiple sclerosis. TCRdb keeps only in-frame clones here, not all; method: immunoSEQ multiplex PCR. The profile shows about 66,000 clones, 91% of them singletons. Germline V gene data show CDR1 as KGHSH and CDR2 as LQKENI. V was pared by 2 bases and J by 0 bases, with 8 bases between. The CDR3 consists of 14 residues. The chain carries TRBV18 and TRBJ2-7, with D possibly matching TRBD2 (6 bases). The sample here was CD8+ T cells from peripheral blood mononuclear cells, taken before pregnancy. This TCR was recovered from a female donor with multiple sclerosis, enrolled in a pregnancy study. The CDR3 nucleotides are TGTGCCAGCTCACCAACCGGGGGCTCCTACGAGCAGTACTTC. Translating gives CASSPTGGSYEQYF.